In its sample, the clone carrying this T cell receptor (beta chain) was seen once. The CDR3 is 16 residues long. CDR1 is DFQATT, CDR2 SNEGSKA, per germline (reference sequence). Losses at the gene ends were 3 bases for V and 6 bases for J; bases not matched to a gene: 13. Generated by immunoSEQ multiplex PCR, the TCRdb table keeps only in-frame clones and is missing some. This table holds 100,000 to 150,000 clones, 79% found once. This specimen belongs to a study of blood T cell repertoires in COVID-19. Study-wide context: The United States, Italy and Spain provided the acute and convalescent COVID-19 samples.

Source material: peripheral blood. The receptor was derived from a man aged 40-49 years with active or convalescent COVID-19. This chain joins TRBV20-1 and TRBJ2-3; 9 nucleotides line up with TRBD1. This chain's CDR3 is CSASLGQGTVKDTQYF. CDR3 DNA: TGCAGTGCTAGTTTGGGACAGGGAACCGTCAAGGATACGCAGTATTTT.